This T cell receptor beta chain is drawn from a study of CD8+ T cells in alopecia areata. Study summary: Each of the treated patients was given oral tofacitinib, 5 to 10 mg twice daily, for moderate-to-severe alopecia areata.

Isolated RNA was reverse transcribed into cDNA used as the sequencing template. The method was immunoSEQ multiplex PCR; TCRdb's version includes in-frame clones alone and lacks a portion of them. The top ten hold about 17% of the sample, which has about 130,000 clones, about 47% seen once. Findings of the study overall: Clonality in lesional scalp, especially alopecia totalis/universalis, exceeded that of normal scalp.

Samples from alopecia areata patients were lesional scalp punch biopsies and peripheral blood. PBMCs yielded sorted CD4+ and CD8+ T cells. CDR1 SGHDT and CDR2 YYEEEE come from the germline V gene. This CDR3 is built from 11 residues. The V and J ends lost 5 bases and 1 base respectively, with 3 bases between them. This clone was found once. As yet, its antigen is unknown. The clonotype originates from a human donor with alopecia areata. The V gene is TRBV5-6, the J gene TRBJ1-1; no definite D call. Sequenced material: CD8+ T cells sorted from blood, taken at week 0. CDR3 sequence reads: CASRGNTEAFF. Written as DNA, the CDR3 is TGTGCCAGCAGGGGGAACACTGAAGCTTTCTTT.